The 29 T cell receptor beta chains below all came from one sample that was sequenced in a study of shared clonotypes between healthy human individuals. TCRdb's copy holds only in-frame clones and misses some; the assay was immunoSEQ multiplex PCR. The table records millions of clones, around nine tenths of them present only once. Source material: naive CD4+ T cells sorted from blood. The subset denotes: CD45RA+ positively selected. The receptor source for this set is a man between 18 and 29 years old in good health.

This clone was observed a single time. The gene calls are TRBV5-4 and TRBJ1-4; TRBD1 is a possible D gene (5 bases). The V gene's germline CDR1 is SGHNT and CDR2 YYREEE (reference sequence). V gave up 3 bases and J gave up 7 bases, with 16 bases separating them. This CDR3 is built from 15 residues. This CDR3 reads CASSSTGGTGEKLFF. In DNA form, the CDR3 reads TGTGCCAGCAGCTCCACGGGCGGGACGGGTGAAAAACTGTTTTTT.

The rearrangement joins TRBV10-3 to TRBJ1-2; possibly TRBD1 for D (6 bases). Germline CDR1 ENHRY, CDR2 SYGVKD. V was clipped by 0 bases and J by 6 bases, with 8 bases between them. The CDR3 is 13 amino acids. CDR3 region: CAISESQGHGYTF. CDR3 nucleotide sequence: TGTGCCATCAGTGAGTCACAGGGACATGGCTACACCTTC.

CDR3 sequence: CASRSRGGPSEQYF. The CDR3 DNA reads as TGTGCCAGCAGGAGCCGCGGGGGACCCTCCGAGCAGTACTTC. The chain recombines TRBV28 with TRBJ2-7; 7 bases fit TRBD2. The CDR3 sequence is 14 residues long. Trimming at V came to 6 bases and at J to 6 bases, leaving 11 bases not matched to a gene. Germline V CDR1 and CDR2: MDHEN, SYDVKM.

V is TRBV2 and J is TRBJ2-1; TRBD2 matches at 10 bases. The CDR3 runs 14 residues. CDR1 is SNHLY, CDR2 FYNNEI, per germline. Trimming removed 6 bases from V and 14 bases from J; junction bases left unmatched: 13. CDR3 in DNA: TGTGCCAGCAGCAGGCTAGCGGGAGACGCCAGGGAGTTCTTC. This codes for CASSRLAGDAREFF. Variable domain in full (rest from reference TRBV2 and TRBJ2-1): EPEVTQTPSHQVTQMGQEVILRCVPISNHLYFYWYRQILGQKVEFLVSFYNNEISEKSEIFDDQFSVERPDGSNFTLKIRSTKLEDSAMYFCASSRLAGDAREFFGPGTRLTVL.

The rearrangement joins TRBV23-1 to TRBJ2-7, with no clear D. TRBV23-1 belongs to the ORF category, with a function that is uncertain. The CDR3 totals 14 residues. The V end was cut by 1 base, the J end by 4 bases, with 11 bases between. Here the CDR3 reads CASSQCSRLYEQYF. CDR3 nucleotides: TGCGCCAGCAGTCAATGTTCACGACTTTACGAGCAGTACTTC.

CDR3 loop: CASSLEQVPSSEYF. The CDR3 nucleotides are TGTGCCAGCAGCTTGGAACAGGTCCCCTCATCGGAGTACTTC. The V call is TRBV5-4, the J call TRBJ2-7; TRBD1 might be the D (5 bases). This CDR3 comprises 14 residues. CDR1 is SGHNT and CDR2 is YYREEE in the germline V gene (reference sequence). The ends were cut back, 0 bases at V and 11 bases at J, with 18 bases in the middle.

V and J are TRBV30 and TRBJ1-1; D is undetermined. The CDR3 extends over 12 amino acids. Trimming cost V 2 bases and J 0 bases, with 4 bases left between them. The germline V gene has CDR1 GTSNPN and CDR2 SVGIG (reference sequence). DNA for the CDR3: TGTGCCTGGAGTAAGCTGAACACTGAAGCTTTCTTT. It yields the protein CAWSKLNTEAFF.

CDR3 nucleotides: TGTGCCAGCAGTCCTTGGGCAGGGACGGGCACAGATACGCAGTATTTT. Amino acid sequence: CASSPWAGTGTDTQYF. The chain employs TRBV27 and TRBJ2-3; possibly TRBD1 or TRBD2 for D (5 bases each). The CDR3 length is 16 residues. CDR1 MNHEY and CDR2 SMNVEV come from the germline V gene (reference sequence). V was cut by 5 bases and J by 1 base, with 16 bases left in between.

This clone was recorded a few times. Other DNA sequences from this sample encode an identical CDR3 as well. This chain joins TRBV5-1 and TRBJ1-2, with TRBD1 matching over 7 bases. Germline V gene sequence: CDR1 SGHRS, CDR2 YFSETQ. This CDR3 has 14 amino acids. Losses at the gene ends were 0 bases for V and 4 bases for J; bases not matched to a gene: 3. CDR3: CASSLGQGVYGYTF. CDR3 sequence (DNA): TGCGCCAGCAGCTTGGGACAGGGTGTCTATGGCTACACCTTC.

In the case of this clone: Other nucleotide sequences in the sample specify the same CDR3. The V gene is TRBV5-1, the J gene TRBJ2-7; no reliable D call. Trimming shortened V by 1 base and J by 5 bases, and 7 bases separated the two germline ends. This CDR3 contains 12 residues. The V gene's germline CDR1 is SGHRS and CDR2 YFSETQ. CDR3 bases: TGCGCCAGCAGCTTGCAAGGGAACGAGCAGTACTTC. Its protein is CASSLQGNEQYF.

For the CDR3, the DNA is TGCGCCATCAAACAGGGGGTAAAGGGTATGAACACTGAAGCTTTCTTT. Its translation: CAIKQGVKGMNTEAFF. The J gene is TRBJ1-1, the V gene TRBV23-1; the match to TRBD1 covers 8 bases. TRBV23-1 is designated an ORF whose function remains uncertain. The CDR3 is 16 residues long. Trimming took 10 bases from V and 0 from J; bases not matched to a gene: 13.

The chain uses TRBV15 and TRBJ2-7; D call uncertain. Trimming removed 0 bases from V and 0 bases from J, with 6 bases in between. The germline CDR1 and CDR2 sequences are LNHNV and YYDKDF (reference sequence). CDR3 length: 14 residues. CDR3 residues: CATSREVTSYEQYF. The CDR3, as DNA: TGTGCCACCAGCAGAGAGGTCACCTCCTACGAGCAGTACTTC.

The CDR3 DNA is TGTGCCAGCAGCCAAGGACAGGGGATTGATTCACCCCTCCACTTT. The encoded protein is CASSQGQGIDSPLHF. The rearrangement joins TRBV14 to TRBJ1-6; 8 nucleotides align to TRBD1. CDR1 and CDR2 (germline): SGHDN, FVKESK. J lost 8 bases, V lost 1 base, and 4 bases had no gene match. The CDR3 is 15 amino acids.

This clone was counted between two and nine times. The chain joins TRBV10-3 to TRBJ1-5; D possibly corresponds to TRBD1 (6 bases). The CDR3 has 13 residues. Trimming cost V 4 bases and J 3 bases, with 7 bases left between them. Germline V CDR1 and CDR2: ENHRY, SYGVKD. The CDR3 nucleotides read TGTGCCATCAGTGCGGGGGCCAATCAGCCCCAGCATTTT. Translated: CAISAGANQPQHF.

To note about this clone: This same CDR3 is encoded by further DNA sequences in the sample. The chain uses TRBV29-1 and TRBJ2-3, with TRBD1 matching over 7 bases. CDR3 length equals 12 residues. The V and J ends lost 6 bases and 0 bases, in that order; junction bases with no gene match: 0. Germline-derived CDR1 and CDR2 are SQVTM and ANQGSEA. CDR3 sequence: CSVRGSTDTQYF. As DNA, the CDR3 is TGCAGCGTCAGGGGGAGCACAGATACGCAGTATTTT.

The J gene is TRBJ2-3, the V gene TRBV5-4, with D perhaps TRBD1 or TRBD2 (5 bases each). The V gene lost 3 bases and the J gene lost 2 bases, with 13 bases spanning the gap. Germline lookup yields CDR1 SGHNT and CDR2 YYREEE (reference sequence). This CDR3 region has 15 residues. The CDR3 nucleotides are TGTGCCAGCAGCTCGGGACCGGGGATCACAGATACGCAGTATTTT. Its protein is CASSSGPGITDTQYF.

For this clone: Other nucleotide sequences in the sample specify the same CDR3. V is TRBV5-4 and J is TRBJ1-1; maybe TRBD1 (6 bases). Germline V gives CDR1 SGHNT, CDR2 YYREEE (reference sequence). This CDR3 region has 15 residues. Trimming removed 0 bases at V and 2 bases at J, with 11 bases between. CDR3 sequence (DNA): TGTGCCAGCAGCTTGGGTGGGGGGCTTAACACTGAAGCTTTCTTT. Its translation: CASSLGGGLNTEAFF.

This chain uses TRBV19 with TRBJ2-3, with TRBD2 matching 7 bases. CDR1 is LNHDA and CDR2 is SQIVND in the germline V gene (reference sequence). Germline trimming cut 7 bases from V and 3 bases from J; bases unmatched to any gene: 10. There are 15 residues in the CDR3. CDR3 DNA sequence: TGTGCCAGTATTTGTCCGCGGGGGTGGACAGATACGCAGTATTTT. This gives the protein CASICPRGWTDTQYF.

J is TRBJ1-2 and V is TRBV2, with D possibly being TRBD1 (5 bases). The germline CDR1 and CDR2 sequences are SNHLY and FYNNEI. V dropped 0 bases and J dropped 4 bases, with 12 bases sitting between them. The CDR3 contains 15 residues. CDR3 sequence: CASSEASGRLYGYTF. Here the CDR3 DNA reads TGTGCCAGCAGTGAAGCATCAGGGAGACTCTATGGCTACACCTTC.

In this sample, this clone turned up a few times. The V gene is TRBV6-5, the J gene TRBJ2-1, with 7 bases that match TRBD2. CDR3 size: 13 residues. V lost 9 bases and J lost 5; bases outside the gene matches: 7. Germline CDR1 MNHEY, CDR2 SVGAGI. The CDR3 protein is CASERGVDNEQFF. The CDR3 DNA reads TGTGCCAGTGAACGGGGGGTCGACAATGAGCAGTTCTTC.

The rearrangement links TRBV9 to TRBJ2-7, with D possibly being TRBD1 (5 bases). This CDR3 contains 15 residues. V was pared by 0 bases and J by 6 bases, with 16 bases between. Per the germline V gene, CDR1 is SGDLS and CDR2 is YYNGEE. Written as DNA, the CDR3 is TGTGCCAGCAGCGTAGGGGGCGGCCCTCAGGGCGAGCAGTACTTC. Translating gives CASSVGGGPQGEQYF.

The chain carries TRBV5-6 and TRBJ2-5, with 7 nucleotides matching TRBD1. CDR3 length: 17 residues. V lost 4 bases to trimming and J lost 3 bases; unmatched junction nucleotides: 15. Germline loops: CDR1 SGHDT, CDR2 YYEEEE. CDR3 nucleotide sequence: TGTGCCAGCAGCGCCCCGTCGACAGGGAGATACGAAGAGACCCAGTACTTC. Its protein is CASSAPSTGRYEETQYF.

This clone showed up just once. The rearrangement links TRBV5-1 to TRBJ2-5; TRBD2 agrees at 11 bases. Germline CDR1 reads SGHRS; CDR2 reads YFSETQ. Unmatched junction bases numbered 5, after V lost 3 bases and J lost 1 base. There are 16 residues in the CDR3. The CDR3: CASSSRLAGIQETQYF. Here the CDR3 DNA reads TGCGCCAGCAGCTCCCGACTAGCGGGGATCCAAGAGACCCAGTACTTC.

Concerning this clone: Other DNA sequences within the sample encode an identical CDR3. The V call is TRBV5-1, the J call TRBJ2-5; the D gene is possibly TRBD1 (6 bases). The CDR3 contains 14 residues. V was cut by 2 bases and J by 1 base, with 9 bases left in between. The germline V gene has CDR1 SGHRS and CDR2 YFSETQ. In nucleotides, the CDR3 is TGCGCCAGCAGCTTTGGACAGCGCCAAGAGACCCAGTACTTC. Translated: CASSFGQRQETQYF.

V usage is TRBV6-5 and J usage is TRBJ2-2, with D tentatively TRBD2 (5 bases). Germline CDR1 is MNHEY and CDR2 is SVGAGI. V was clipped by 6 bases and J by 2 bases, with 10 bases between them. The CDR3 is made up of 14 amino acids. The CDR3 DNA is TGTGCCAGCAGGCGTGGACTTAACACCGGGGAGCTGTTTTTT. It yields the protein CASRRGLNTGELFF.

V and J are TRBV7-9 and TRBJ2-5; no clear D gene. The CDR3 is 15 amino acids. Germline values: CDR1 SEHNR, CDR2 FQNEAQ (reference sequence). V dropped 3 bases and J dropped 1 base, with 12 bases sitting between them. The CDR3 DNA follows: TGTGCCAGCAGCTTTTATCAAGGCACCCAAGAGACCCAGTACTTC. Protein sequence: CASSFYQGTQETQYF.

This clone was seen a single time. The chain carries TRBV28 and TRBJ2-7; the D gene could be TRBD1 or TRBD2 (6 bases each). From germline, CDR1 is MDHEN and CDR2 SYDVKM. This CDR3 spans 12 amino acids. With 7 bases removed from V and 7 bases from J, the gap between germline ends came to 14 bases. CDR3 protein: CASTSGDWEQYF. The DNA for the CDR3 is TGTGCCAGCACATCAGGGGACTGGGAGCAGTACTTC.

J is TRBJ1-5 and V is TRBV28; D gene uncertain. Trimming shortened V by 6 bases and J by 0 bases, and 15 bases separated the two germline ends. Germline V CDR1 and CDR2: MDHEN, SYDVKM. The CDR3 length is 16 residues. The CDR3 is CASRTPSQRSNQPQHF. The CDR3 region has the DNA TGTGCCAGCAGAACGCCCTCTCAGCGTAGCAATCAGCCCCAGCATTTT. Variable domain in full (rest from reference TRBV28 and TRBJ1-5): DVKVTQSSRYLVKRTGEKVFLECVQDMDHENMFWYRQDPGLGLRLIYFSYDVKMKEKGDIPEGYSVSREKKERFSLILESASTNQTSMYLCASRTPSQRSNQPQHFGDGTRLSIL.

This clone has just one count. This chain connects TRBV5-6 to TRBJ1-1; no firm D call. Germline V gene lookup returns CDR1 SGHDT and CDR2 YYEEEE. The ends were cut back, 2 bases at V and 4 bases at J, with 12 bases in the middle. The CDR3 runs 14 residues. The CDR3 DNA is TGTGCCAGCAGCTTTAGGGTTTTGGCCACTGAAGCTTTCTTT. Translating gives CASSFRVLATEAFF.